The present T cell receptor (beta chain) was sequenced within a study of cytomegalovirus exposure and HLA in healthy donors. General study points: TCR beta chains numbering roughly 150 were designated cytomegalovirus-associated. Reportedly, diagnosis of cytomegalovirus status by the classifier showed high specificity and sensitivity.

This clone was detected a few times. Its target is not known. The V gene lost 5 bases and the J gene lost 1 base, with 14 bases spanning the gap. The V gene's germline CDR1 is MNHEY and CDR2 SVGAGI. The CDR3 runs 15 residues. While the first cohort had about 610 subjects, the donors belonged to the separate validation cohort of 100 to 150 subjects. Profiling relied on immunoSEQ multiplex PCR, and the TCRdb table lists in-frame clones only, not all of them. Of about 140,000 clones listed, 70% to 85% were seen once; the top ten hold roughly 30%. The chain combines TRBV6-5 with TRBJ1-1, with D possibly matching TRBD1 (6 bases). Sequencing input: PBMCs. The sequence came from a young man in good health and CMV-seropositive. The CDR3 loop is CASSPSDRRNTEAFF. CDR3 bases: TGTGCCAGCAGTCCCAGCGACAGGCGGAACACTGAAGCTTTCTTT.